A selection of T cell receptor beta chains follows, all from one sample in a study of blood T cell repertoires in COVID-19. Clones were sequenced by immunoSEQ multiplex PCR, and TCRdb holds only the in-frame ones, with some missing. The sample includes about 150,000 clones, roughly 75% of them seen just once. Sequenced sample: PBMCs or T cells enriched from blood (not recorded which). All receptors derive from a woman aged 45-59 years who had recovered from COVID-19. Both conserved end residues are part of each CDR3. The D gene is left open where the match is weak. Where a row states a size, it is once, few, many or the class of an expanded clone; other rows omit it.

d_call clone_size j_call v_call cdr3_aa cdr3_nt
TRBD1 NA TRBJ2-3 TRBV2 CASSAWTGGADTQYF TGTGCCAGCAGTGCCTGGACAGGGGGTGCAGATACGCAGTATTTT
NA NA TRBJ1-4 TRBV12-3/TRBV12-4 CASSAPGNEKLFF TGTGCCAGCAGTGCCCCGGGGAATGAAAAACTGTTTTTT
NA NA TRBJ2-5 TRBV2 CASSSPGGETQYF TGTGCCAGCAGCAGCCCTGGAGGGGAGACCCAGTACTTC
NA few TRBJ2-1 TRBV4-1 CASSRTQGIRQFF TGCGCCAGCAGCCGAACCCAGGGGATTAGGCAGTTCTTC
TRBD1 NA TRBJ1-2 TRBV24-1 CATSEEGQGASYTF TGTGCCACCAGTGAGGAGGGACAGGGGGCTAGCTACACCTTC
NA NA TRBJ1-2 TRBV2 CASSEGQLHGYTF TGTGCCAGCAGTGAAGGACAGTTGCATGGCTACACCTTC
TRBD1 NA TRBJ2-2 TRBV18 CASSPIDRGNTGELFF TGTGCCAGCTCACCGATAGACAGGGGGAACACCGGGGAGCTGTTTTTT
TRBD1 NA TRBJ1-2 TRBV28 CASREGQGNSYGYTF TGTGCCAGCAGGGAGGGACAGGGAAATAGCTATGGCTACACCTTC
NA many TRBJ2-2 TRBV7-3 CASSPRAGTNTGELFF TGTGCCAGCAGCCCCCGGGCAGGGACGAACACCGGGGAGCTGTTTTTT
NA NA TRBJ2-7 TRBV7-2 CASSLHQEGYEQYF TGTGCCAGCAGCTTACATCAGGAGGGTTACGAGCAGTACTTC
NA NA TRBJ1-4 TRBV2 CASNREGEKLFF TGTGCCAGCAACAGGGAAGGCGAAAAACTGTTTTTT
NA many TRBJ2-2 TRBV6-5 CASSYEDNSNTGELFF TGTGCCAGCAGTTACGAGGACAATTCGAACACCGGGGAGCTGTTTTTT
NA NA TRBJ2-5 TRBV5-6 CASRKRSPETQYF TGTGCCAGCAGGAAACGGTCCCCGGAGACCCAGTACTTC
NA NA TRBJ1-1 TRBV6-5 CASSYFPGRGGTEAFF TGTGCCAGCAGTTACTTTCCCGGAAGGGGAGGGACTGAAGCTTTCTTT
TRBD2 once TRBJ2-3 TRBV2 CASRPLAGGPSTDTQYF TGTGCCAGCAGGCCACTAGCGGGGGGGCCTAGCACAGATACGCAGTATTTT
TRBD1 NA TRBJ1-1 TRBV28 CASSSNQGGNTEAFF TGTGCCAGCAGTTCCAACCAGGGGGGTAACACTGAAGCTTTCTTT
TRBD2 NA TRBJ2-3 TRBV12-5 CASGRGLAGITDTQYF TGTGCTAGTGGACGTGGACTAGCGGGAATTACAGATACGCAGTATTTT
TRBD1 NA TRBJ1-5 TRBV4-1 CASSQDLGTGTSQPQHF TGCGCCAGCAGCCAAGATTTGGGGACAGGAACCAGTCAGCCCCAGCATTTT
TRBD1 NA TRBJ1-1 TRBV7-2 CASSNRGWVGNTEAFF TGTGCCAGCAGTAACAGGGGGTGGGTAGGGAACACTGAAGCTTTCTTT
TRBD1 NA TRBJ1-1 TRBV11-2 CASSFPQGANTEAFF TGTGCCAGCAGCTTCCCACAGGGGGCTAACACTGAAGCTTTCTTT
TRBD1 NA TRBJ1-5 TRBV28 CASSGRQGPQHF TGTGCCAGCAGTGGACGACAGGGCCCCCAGCATTTT
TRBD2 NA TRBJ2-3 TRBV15 CATSRSGLAASRDTQYF TGTGCCACCAGCAGATCGGGACTAGCGGCCTCAAGGGATACGCAGTATTTT
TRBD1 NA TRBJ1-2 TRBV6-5 CASRDRGASYGYTF TGTGCCAGCAGGGACAGGGGCGCCTCCTATGGCTACACCTTC
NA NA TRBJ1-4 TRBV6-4 CASRPTGHPAANEKLFF TGTGCCAGCAGACCCACGGGACACCCAGCGGCTAATGAAAAACTGTTTTTT
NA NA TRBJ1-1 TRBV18 CASSRAGGTEAFF TGTGCCAGCTCACGAGCCGGGGGGACTGAAGCTTTCTTT
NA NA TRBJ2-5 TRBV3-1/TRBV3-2 CASSPRGSETQYF TGTGCCAGCAGCCCCAGGGGTTCAGAGACCCAGTACTTC
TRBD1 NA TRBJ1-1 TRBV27 CASSPLGGGALGMNTEAFF TGTGCCAGCAGCCCACTAGGGGGCGGGGCCCTGGGGATGAACACTGAAGCTTTCTTT
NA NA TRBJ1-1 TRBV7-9 CASSLDPGAGEAFF TGTGCCAGCAGCTTAGATCCCGGCGCGGGTGAAGCTTTCTTT
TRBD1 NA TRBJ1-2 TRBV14 CASSRGTGGTNYGYTF TGTGCCAGCAGCCGAGGGACAGGGGGAACTAACTATGGCTACACCTTC
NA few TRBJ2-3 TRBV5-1 CASSLRESDTQYF TGCGCCAGCAGCTTGAGGGAGTCAGATACGCAGTATTTT
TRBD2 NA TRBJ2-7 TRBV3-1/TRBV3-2 CASSLWGGGRESYEQYF TGTGCCAGCAGCTTGTGGGGCGGGGGAAGGGAGTCCTACGAGCAGTACTTC
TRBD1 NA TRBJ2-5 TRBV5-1 CASSSKGQGWRTQYF TGCGCCAGCAGCTCAAAGGGACAGGGGTGGAGGACCCAGTACTTC
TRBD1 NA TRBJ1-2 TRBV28 CASSSPGQKYGYTF TGTGCCAGCAGCTCCCCGGGACAGAAATATGGCTACACCTTC
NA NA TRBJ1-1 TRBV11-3 CASSRGAGVAFF TGTGCCAGCAGCCGGGGAGCGGGTGTAGCTTTCTTT
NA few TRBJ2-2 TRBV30 CAWSVILETGELFF TGTGCCTGGAGTGTAATCCTTGAGACCGGGGAGCTGTTTTTT
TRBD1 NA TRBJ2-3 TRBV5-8 CASSPGTGVYTDTQYF TGTGCCAGCAGCCCGGGGACAGGGGTTTACACAGATACGCAGTATTTT
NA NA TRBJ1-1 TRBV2 CASSGDTFEAFF TGTGCCAGCAGTGGGGACACTTTTGAAGCTTTCTTT
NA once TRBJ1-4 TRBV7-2 CASSLALEQILFF TGTGCCAGCAGCTTAGCGTTGGAACAGATACTGTTTTTT
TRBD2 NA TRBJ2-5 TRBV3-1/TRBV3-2 CASSRGIGRGGETQYF TGTGCCAGCAGCCGTGGAATAGGGCGGGGGGGCGAGACCCAGTACTTC
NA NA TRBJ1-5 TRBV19 CASSSERWGGNQPQHF TGTGCCAGTAGTTCTGAAAGGTGGGGGGGGAATCAGCCCCAGCATTTT
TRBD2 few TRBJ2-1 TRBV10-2 CASSSGLAGGSYNEQFF TGCGCCAGCAGTTCCGGACTAGCGGGCGGATCATACAATGAGCAGTTCTTC
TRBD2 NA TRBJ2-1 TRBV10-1 CASSESVAGTYNEQFF TGCGCCAGCAGTGAGTCCGTAGCGGGGACCTACAATGAGCAGTTCTTC
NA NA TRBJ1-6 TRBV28 CASSPPGLRNSPLHF TGTGCCAGCAGTCCTCCGGGACTCCGAAATTCACCCCTCCACTTT
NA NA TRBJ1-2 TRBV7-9 CASSLQGYYGYTF TGTGCCAGCAGCTTGCAGGGCTACTATGGCTACACCTTC
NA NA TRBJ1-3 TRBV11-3 CASSGDSGNTIYF TGTGCCAGCAGCGGAGACTCTGGAAACACCATATATTTT
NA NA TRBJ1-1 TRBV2 CASQINPLEAFF TGTGCCAGCCAGATCAACCCCCTGGAAGCTTTCTTT